There are a few counts of the clone carrying this T cell receptor (beta chain). The antigen is unknown. This sample stems from a study of T cell repertoires in cytomegalovirus infection. Study in general: From public TCR beta signatures came an indication of both CMV infection and matching HLA type. General study findings and limits: Clonotypes of TCR beta that were HLA-C-restricted and CMV-specific dominated the ex vivo response. Summed public TCR beta family frequency identified CMV carriers bearing the relevant HLA.

The V and J ends lost 4 bases and 5 bases, in that order; junction bases with no gene match: 12. Germline CDR1 LNHDA, CDR2 SQIVND (reference sequence). The CDR3 extends over 16 amino acids. TCRdb re-derived calls from the reads in MiXCR, one entry per CDR3 protein. The table shows roughly 720,000 distinct CDR3 sequences, with roughly a third occurring only once. Sequences were obtained from PBMCs. This sequence was found in a human donor in good health (CMV status not recorded). Some clones in this sample may be carry-over from other donors' samples. The chain joins TRBV19 to TRBJ2-5, with TRBD1 matching over 8 bases. CDR3 loop: CASSNQIGQGRETQYF. The CDR3 DNA reads TGTGCCAGTAGTAACCAAATCGGACAGGGTCGGGAGACCCAGTACTTC.